This T cell receptor beta chain was captured by sequencing in a study of T cell repertoires in cytomegalovirus infection. Study-wide context: CMV epitopes, recently identified HLA-C-restricted and well-studied HLA-B-restricted, were used. Based on public TCR beta signatures, there were indications of CMV infection and of a matching HLA type. Study-wide points: Identification of carriers of CMV plus the relevant HLA was performed using cumulative public TCR beta family frequency. Predominance within the ex vivo response was attributable to HLA-C-restricted CMV-specific TCR beta clonotypes.

Trimming stripped 0 bases from V and 8 bases from J, with 13 bases between. The germline CDR1 and CDR2 sequences are SGHTA and FQGNSA. This CDR3 region has 14 residues. This clonotype was found many times. Its antigen is as yet unknown. TCRdb re-analysed the reads in MiXCR, keeping a single row per CDR3 protein. The sample carries about 770,000 distinct CDR3 sequences, 25% to 30% recorded once. The receptor was isolated from a human donor in good health (CMV status not recorded). Some clones in this sample may be carry-over from other donors' samples. The chain uses TRBV7-2 and TRBJ1-2; a possible D gene is TRBD1 (5 bases). Material: cultured CD8+ T cells from PBMCs, obtained from culture after CMV antigen stimulation. The CDR3 sequence is CASSLAPRAQGYTF. In DNA, the CDR3 is TGTGCCAGCAGCTTAGCCCCCAGGGCTCAGGGCTACACCTTC.